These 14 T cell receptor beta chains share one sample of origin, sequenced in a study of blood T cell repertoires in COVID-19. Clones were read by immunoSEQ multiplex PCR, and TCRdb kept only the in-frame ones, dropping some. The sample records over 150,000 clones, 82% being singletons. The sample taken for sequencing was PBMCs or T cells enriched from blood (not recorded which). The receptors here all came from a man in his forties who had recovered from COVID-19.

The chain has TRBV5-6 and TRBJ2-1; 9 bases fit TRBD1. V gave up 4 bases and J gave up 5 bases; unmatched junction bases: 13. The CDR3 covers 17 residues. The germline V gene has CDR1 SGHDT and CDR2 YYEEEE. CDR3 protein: CASSDNTGTGFDNEQFF. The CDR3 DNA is TGTGCCAGCAGCGATAATACCGGGACAGGGTTTGACAATGAGCAGTTCTTC.

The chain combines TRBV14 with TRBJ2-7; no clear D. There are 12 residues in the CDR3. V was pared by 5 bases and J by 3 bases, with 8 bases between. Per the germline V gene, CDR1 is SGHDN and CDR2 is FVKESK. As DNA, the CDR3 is TGTGCCAGCAGCTCGGTGAGCTACGAGCAGTACTTC. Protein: CASSSVSYEQYF.

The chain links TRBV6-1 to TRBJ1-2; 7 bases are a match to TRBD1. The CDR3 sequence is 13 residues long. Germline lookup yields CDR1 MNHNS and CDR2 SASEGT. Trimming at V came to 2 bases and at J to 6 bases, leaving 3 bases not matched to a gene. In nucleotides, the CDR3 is TGTGCCAGCAGTGAATACACAGGGGATGGCTACACCTTC. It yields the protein CASSEYTGDGYTF.

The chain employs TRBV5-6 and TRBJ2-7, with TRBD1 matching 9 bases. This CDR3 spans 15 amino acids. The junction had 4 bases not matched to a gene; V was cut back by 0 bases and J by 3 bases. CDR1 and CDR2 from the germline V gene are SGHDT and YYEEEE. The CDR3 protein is CASSLGETGGYEQYF. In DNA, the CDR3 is TGTGCCAGCAGCTTGGGGGAGACAGGGGGCTACGAGCAGTACTTC.

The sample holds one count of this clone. CDR3 amino acids: CASHGSGAEAFF. DNA of the CDR3: TGTGCCAGCCACGGGAGCGGGGCTGAAGCTTTCTTT. This chain joins TRBV6-5 and TRBJ1-1; D uncertain. This CDR3 is built from 12 residues. V shed 8 bases and J shed 6 bases, with 13 bases lying between them. The germline V gene encodes CDR1 MNHEY and CDR2 SVGAGI.

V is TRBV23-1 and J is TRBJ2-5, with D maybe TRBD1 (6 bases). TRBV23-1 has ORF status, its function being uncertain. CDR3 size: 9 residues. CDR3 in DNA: TGCGGGGACAAAGAGACCCAGTACTTC. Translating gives CGDKETQYF.

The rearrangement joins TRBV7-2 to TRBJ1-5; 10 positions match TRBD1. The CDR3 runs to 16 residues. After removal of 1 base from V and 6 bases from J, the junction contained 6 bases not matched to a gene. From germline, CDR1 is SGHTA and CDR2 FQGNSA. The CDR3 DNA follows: TGTGCCAGCAGCTTAGGCCTCCGGGACAGGGGTCAGCCCCAGCATTTT. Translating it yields CASSLGLRDRGQPQHF.

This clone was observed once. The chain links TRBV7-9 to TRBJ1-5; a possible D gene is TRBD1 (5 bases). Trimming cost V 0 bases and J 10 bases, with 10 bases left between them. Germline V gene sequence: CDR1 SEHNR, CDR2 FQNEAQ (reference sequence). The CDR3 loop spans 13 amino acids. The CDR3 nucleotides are TGTGCCAGCAGCTTAGCGGGGAGGGGTCCCCAGCATTTT. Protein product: CASSLAGRGPQHF.

DNA for the CDR3: TGTGCCAGCCGACAAGGAAACACTGAAGCTTTCTTT. This encodes CASRQGNTEAFF. The V and J genes are TRBV7-9 and TRBJ1-1; D gene ambiguous. This CDR3 spans 12 amino acids. Trimming took 8 bases from V and 2 from J, leaving 9 bases between them. CDR1 and CDR2 (germline): SEHNR, FQNEAQ (reference sequence).

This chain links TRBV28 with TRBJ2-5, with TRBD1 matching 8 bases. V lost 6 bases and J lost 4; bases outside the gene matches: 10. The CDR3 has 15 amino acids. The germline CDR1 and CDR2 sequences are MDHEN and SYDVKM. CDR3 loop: CASSPGQGVRETQYF. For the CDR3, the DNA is TGTGCCAGCAGCCCTGGACAGGGAGTACGAGAGACCCAGTACTTC. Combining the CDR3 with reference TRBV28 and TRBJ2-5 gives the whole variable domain DVKVTQSSRYLVKRTGEKVFLECVQDMDHENMFWYRQDPGLGLRLIYFSYDVKMKEKGDIPEGYSVSREKKERFSLILESASTNQTSMYLCASSPGQGVRETQYFGPGTRLLVL.

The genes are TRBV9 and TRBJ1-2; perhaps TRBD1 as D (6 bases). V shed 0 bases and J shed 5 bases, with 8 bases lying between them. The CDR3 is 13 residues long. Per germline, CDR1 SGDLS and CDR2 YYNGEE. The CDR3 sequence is CASSVETGYGYTF. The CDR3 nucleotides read TGTGCCAGCAGCGTAGAGACAGGTTATGGCTACACCTTC.

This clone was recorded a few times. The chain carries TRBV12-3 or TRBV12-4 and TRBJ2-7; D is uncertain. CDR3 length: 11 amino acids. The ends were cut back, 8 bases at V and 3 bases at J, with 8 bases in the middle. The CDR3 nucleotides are TGTGCCAGCGGCAATTTCTACGAGCAGTACTTC. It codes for CASGNFYEQYF.

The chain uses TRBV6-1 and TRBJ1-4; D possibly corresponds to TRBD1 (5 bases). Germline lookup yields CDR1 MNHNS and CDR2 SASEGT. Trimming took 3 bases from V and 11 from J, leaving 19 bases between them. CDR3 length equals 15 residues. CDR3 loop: CASSDQGSQVRKLFF. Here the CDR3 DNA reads TGTGCCAGCAGTGACCAGGGTTCGCAGGTACGGAAACTGTTTTTT.

CDR3 sequence: CASSPFAGASYEQYF. CDR3 DNA: TGTGCCAGCAGTCCGTTCGCGGGAGCCTCCTACGAGCAGTACTTC. The chain uses TRBV6-2 or TRBV6-3 and TRBJ2-7; 7 positions agree with TRBD2. Per the germline V gene, CDR1 is MNHEY and CDR2 is SVGEGT. The CDR3 length is 15 residues. V lost 5 bases, J lost 0 bases, and 7 bases stayed unmatched.